Following are 27 T cell receptor beta chains from one sample sequenced in a study of OX40 agonist ivuxolimab in advanced cancers. Produced via immunoSEQ multiplex PCR; TCRdb's table is partial and in-frame only. The top ten hold about 12% of the sample, which has 40,000 to 50,000 clones, around nine tenths seen once. The sequences come from CD4+ or CD8+ T cells sorted from blood, collected in a trial of the OX40 agonist ivuxolimab. The receptors shown here come from an adult with an advanced solid tumor such as melanoma, head and neck, liver or kidney cancer.

V usage is TRBV6-6 and J usage is TRBJ2-5, with 7 bases fitting TRBD2. This CDR3 comprises 16 residues. The germline gives CDR1 MNHNY, CDR2 SVGAGI (reference sequence). The V segment lost 8 bases and the J segment 4 bases; nucleotides outside the gene matches: 16. The CDR3 nucleotides read TGTGCCAGCGGGAGGGGTCAGGGCCTTTTTCGAGAGACCCAGTACTTC. This gives the protein CASGRGQGLFRETQYF.

The rearrangement uses TRBV6-1 and TRBJ2-1, with a tentative D call TRBD2 (5 bases). The germline CDR1 and CDR2 sequences are MNHNS and SASEGT. The CDR3 consists of 11 residues. Trimming removed 11 bases at V and 9 bases at J, with 14 bases between. CDR3 DNA: TGTGCCCACCGGGGTCAGGTTGAGCAGTTCTTC. This translates into CAHRGQVEQFF.

In DNA form, the CDR3 reads TGTGCCAGCAGCGACCGGGACAGGGGAGGCTTGAGGGGCTACACCTTC. It encodes CASSDRDRGGLRGYTF. This chain joins TRBV7-2 and TRBJ1-2; TRBD1 aligns across 10 bases. The CDR3 consists of 16 residues. Per germline, CDR1 SGHTA and CDR2 FQGNSA. Unmatched junction bases numbered 14, after V lost 5 bases and J lost 8 bases.

This clone came up a few times. This chain uses TRBV9 with TRBJ1-2, with D hard to call. The germline CDR1 and CDR2 sequences are SGDLS and YYNGEE. The CDR3 runs 15 residues. Trimming stripped 3 bases from V and 8 bases from J, with 20 bases between. For the CDR3, the DNA is TGTGCCAGCAGCGCAAGGGAAACGGCTCGGGTAGGCTACACCTTC. Translating gives CASSARETARVGYTF.

This clone was observed once. The rearrangement joins TRBV9 to TRBJ2-1, with D possibly TRBD2 on 6 matching bases. This CDR3 has 15 amino acids. Germline V gives CDR1 SGDLS, CDR2 YYNGEE. Trimming left V 3 bases short and J 6 bases short, with 16 bases between. CDR3 DNA: TGTGCCAGCAGCGACTTAGCGGTAAATGGCAATGAGCAGTTCTTC. It encodes CASSDLAVNGNEQFF.

V usage is TRBV10-3 and J usage is TRBJ2-2, with unresolved D. Germline V gives CDR1 ENHRY, CDR2 SYGVKD. V lost 3 bases and J lost 4, with 12 bases in between. The CDR3 covers 15 residues. CDR3 in DNA: TGTGCCATCAGTGACAAGGGCCTAAGCACCGGGGAGCTGTTTTTT. This encodes CAISDKGLSTGELFF.

The rearrangement joins TRBV9 to TRBJ2-5; 11 bases agree with TRBD2. The CDR3 is 18 amino acids. After removal of 5 bases from V and 2 bases from J, the junction contained 14 bases not matched to a gene. Germline V lookup: CDR1 SGDLS, CDR2 YYNGEE. The CDR3 nucleotides read TGTGCCAGCAGTGGGAATGTACTAGCGGGAGAGAAACAAGAGACCCAGTACTTC. This codes for CASSGNVLAGEKQETQYF. The full variable domain, rest sourced from reference TRBV9 and TRBJ2-5, is DSGVTQTPKHLITATGQRVTLRCSPRSGDLSVYWYQQSLDQGLQFLIQYYNGEERAKGNILERFSAQQFPDLHSELNLSSLELGDSALYFCASSGNVLAGEKQETQYFGPGTRLLVL.

V usage is TRBV5-4 and J usage is TRBJ1-2, with D possibly TRBD1 on 6 matching bases. V was cut by 3 bases and J by 3 bases, with 12 bases left in between. The CDR3 has 14 amino acids. Germline V gene data show CDR1 as SGHNT and CDR2 as YYREEE (reference sequence). As DNA, the CDR3 is TGTGCCAGCAGCTCGCCGGGGGGCTACTATGGCTACACCTTC. It encodes CASSSPGGYYGYTF.

The chain has TRBV9 and TRBJ2-7; TRBD1 agrees at 11 bases. Germline CDR1 SGDLS, CDR2 YYNGEE. Trimming cost V 4 bases and J 0 bases; bases outside gene matches: 3. The CDR3 totals 15 residues. CDR3 residues: CASSSGTGGSYEQYF. The DNA for the CDR3 is TGTGCCAGCAGCTCCGGGACAGGGGGCTCCTACGAGCAGTACTTC.

J is TRBJ2-1 and V is TRBV19; 11 bases map to TRBD2. V lost 2 bases, J lost 0 bases, and 15 bases stayed unmatched. Germline CDR1 LNHDA, CDR2 SQIVND (reference sequence). The CDR3 spans 21 residues. The chain's CDR3 is CASSILVPRLAGLNSYNEQFF. CDR3 coding DNA: TGTGCCAGTAGTATACTGGTTCCCCGACTAGCGGGATTAAACTCCTACAATGAGCAGTTCTTC.

The genes are TRBV5-6 and TRBJ2-7; a weak D match, TRBD1 (5 bases). Trimming took 5 bases from V and 3 from J, leaving 18 bases between them. The CDR3 contains 15 residues. The germline gives CDR1 SGHDT, CDR2 YYEEEE. CDR3 loop: CASSLDDRPGYEQYF. As DNA, the CDR3 is TGTGCCAGCAGTTTAGATGACAGACCGGGCTACGAGCAGTACTTC.

The chain carries TRBV27 and TRBJ2-6; no clear D. The CDR3 totals 14 residues. Trimming stripped 0 bases from V and 8 bases from J, with 8 bases between. Germline V lookup: CDR1 MNHEY, CDR2 SMNVEV (reference sequence). The CDR3 bases are TGTGCCAGCAGTTTATCGGCCAGGCCCAACGTCCTGACTTTC. Its translation is CASSLSARPNVLTF.

The rearrangement links TRBV7-6 to TRBJ2-5; 7 bases agree with TRBD2. V dropped 5 bases and J dropped 1; count of bases not matched to a gene: 13. CDR3 size: 17 residues. The germline gives CDR1 SGHVS, CDR2 FNYEAQ. CDR3 amino acids: CASSLEVRGNPQETQYF. CDR3 bases: TGTGCCAGCAGCCTGGAGGTGCGGGGGAACCCCCAAGAGACCCAGTACTTC.

V gene TRBV4-1 combines with J gene TRBJ2-3; D not certain. The CDR3 is 16 amino acids. Germline values: CDR1 MGHRA, CDR2 YSYEKL. Trimming stripped 4 bases from V and 0 bases from J, with 14 bases between. The CDR3 loop reads CASSPVGGPSTDTQYF. The CDR3 DNA is TGCGCCAGCAGCCCAGTAGGTGGCCCTAGCACAGATACGCAGTATTTT.

The CDR3 sequence is CASSQSIEGPRHTEAFF. Written as DNA, the CDR3 is TGTGCCAGCAGCCAAAGTATCGAGGGGCCACGTCACACTGAAGCTTTCTTT. The chain joins TRBV4-2 to TRBJ1-1, with D perhaps TRBD1 (5 bases). The CDR3 is 17 amino acids. Between the trimmed V and J ends, which lost 2 bases and 3 bases, there was a span of 19 bases. In germline, CDR1 is LGHNA, CDR2 YNFKEQ.

The chain carries TRBV4-1 and TRBJ2-7; unclear D gene. The CDR3 loop spans 14 amino acids. V lost 1 base and J 1 base, leaving 8 bases between the germline ends. CDR1 and CDR2 from the germline V gene are MGHRA and YSYEKL. The DNA for the CDR3 is TGCGCCAGCAGCCAAGCCGACTCATCCTACGAGCAGTACTTC. Translated, it gives CASSQADSSYEQYF.

The CDR3 loop is CASRPRGGRYEQYF. The CDR3 DNA sequence: TGTGCCAGCAGGCCCCGAGGAGGGAGATACGAGCAGTACTTC. The genes are TRBV13 and TRBJ2-7; D is perhaps TRBD2 (6 bases). This CDR3 contains 14 residues. The ends were cut back, 6 bases at V and 4 bases at J, with 16 bases in the middle. The germline CDR1 and CDR2 sequences are PRHDT and FYEKMQ (reference sequence). Combining the CDR3 with reference TRBV13 and TRBJ2-7 gives the whole variable domain AAGVIQSPRHLIKEKRETATLKCYPIPRHDTVYWYQQGPGQDPQFLISFYEKMQSDKGSIPDRFSAQQFSDYHSELNMSSLELGDSALYFCASRPRGGRYEQYFGPGTRLTVT.

The chain couples TRBV18 to TRBJ2-5, with D perhaps matching TRBD2 (7 bases). This CDR3 has 13 residues. CDR1 KGHSH and CDR2 LQKENI come from the germline V gene. V was cut by 4 bases and J by 5 bases, with 11 bases left in between. CDR3 coding DNA: TGTGCCAGCTCACTCAGGGGAGGGGAGACCCAGTACTTC. It encodes CASSLRGGETQYF.

The chain uses TRBV7-2 and TRBJ2-3; 7 nucleotides agree with TRBD1. CDR1 and CDR2 from the germline V gene are SGHTA and FQGNSA. CDR3 size: 15 residues. V lost 4 bases and J lost 6; bases outside the gene matches: 10. CDR3 nucleotide sequence: TGTGCCAGCAGCTGGAACAGGGGCGTCCTGGATACGCAGTATTTT. It encodes CASSWNRGVLDTQYF. The full variable domain, with the rest looked up from reference TRBV7-2 and TRBJ2-3, is GAGVSQSPSNKVTEKGKDVELRCDPISGHTALYWYRQSLGQGLEFLIYFQGNSAPDKSGLPSDRFSAERTGGSVSTLTIQRTQQEDSAVYLCASSWNRGVLDTQYFGPGTRLTVL.

This clone was detected a few times. CDR3 in amino acids: CAWSVLGTGELFF. The CDR3 region has the DNA TGTGCCTGGAGTGTACTTGGCACCGGGGAGCTGTTTTTT. V and J are TRBV30 and TRBJ2-2; no clear D. Trimming stripped 0 bases from V and 4 bases from J, with 6 bases between. CDR1 and CDR2 from the germline V gene are GTSNPN and SVGIG (reference sequence). This CDR3 is 13 amino acids long.

Of note for this clone: One end of the junction varies from germline; a read error may be responsible. The chain links TRBV4-1 to TRBJ1-3; D ambiguous. The CDR3 spans 11 residues. Germline CDR1 is MGHRA and CDR2 is YSYEKL. The CDR3 DNA sequence: TGTGCCAGCAGCCAAGGATGGCAAGTCGATTTT. Translated, it gives CASSQGWQVDF.

The CDR3 reads CASSWGETYEQYF. CDR3 sequence (DNA): TGTGCCAGCAGTTGGGGGGAGACCTACGAGCAGTACTTC. The rearrangement links TRBV6-1 to TRBJ2-7; a weak D match, TRBD2 (6 bases). V was shortened by 5 bases and J by 2 bases, with 10 bases between the two germline ends. CDR3 length: 13 amino acids. Germline values: CDR1 MNHNS, CDR2 SASEGT.

This clone appeared a single time. This sequence joins TRBV7-6 and TRBJ2-3; maybe TRBD2 (6 bases). V lost 4 bases and J lost 4, with 6 bases in between. The germline V gene encodes CDR1 SGHVS and CDR2 FNYEAQ. The CDR3 is 12 residues long. CDR3 amino acids: CASSWGADTQYF. The CDR3 bases are TGTGCCAGCAGCTGGGGGGCAGATACGCAGTATTTT.

The rearrangement links TRBV10-2 to TRBJ2-7; TRBD2 might be the D (6 bases). CDR1 and CDR2 from the germline V gene are WSHSY and SAAADI. Trimming removed 5 bases from V and 3 bases from J, with 14 bases in between. The CDR3 spans 14 residues. The CDR3 region has the DNA TGCGCCAGCAGTCTGACTAGGAGCCTCTACGAGCAGTACTTC. Protein product: CASSLTRSLYEQYF.

This clone has only one observation. V is TRBV4-1 and J is TRBJ2-7, with TRBD2 matching 12 bases. CDR1 and CDR2 (germline): MGHRA, YSYEKL. The CDR3 has 16 amino acids. V was clipped by 4 bases and J by 4 bases; unmatched bases: 8. The CDR3 DNA reads as TGCGCCAGCAGCCCCCGACTAGCGGGAGACGAGTACGAGCAGTACTTC. Protein sequence: CASSPRLAGDEYEQYF.

The rearrangement uses TRBV19 and TRBJ2-7; 7 bases agree with TRBD1. The CDR3 covers 15 residues. V gave up 6 bases and J gave up 2 bases; unmatched junction bases: 10. Germline lookup yields CDR1 LNHDA and CDR2 SQIVND (reference sequence). CDR3 protein: CASSPTGSGAYEQYF. The DNA of the CDR3 is TGTGCCAGTAGCCCGACAGGGAGTGGTGCCTACGAGCAGTACTTC.

This clone was counted a single time. The gene calls are TRBV29-1 and TRBJ2-5; D possibly corresponds to TRBD2 (5 bases). Germline V lookup: CDR1 SQVTM, CDR2 ANQGSEA. The V end was cut by 4 bases, the J end by 3 bases, with 9 bases between. The CDR3 length is 12 residues. This chain's CDR3 is CSVVPREETQYF. In DNA, the CDR3 is TGCAGCGTTGTCCCGCGGGAAGAGACCCAGTACTTC.